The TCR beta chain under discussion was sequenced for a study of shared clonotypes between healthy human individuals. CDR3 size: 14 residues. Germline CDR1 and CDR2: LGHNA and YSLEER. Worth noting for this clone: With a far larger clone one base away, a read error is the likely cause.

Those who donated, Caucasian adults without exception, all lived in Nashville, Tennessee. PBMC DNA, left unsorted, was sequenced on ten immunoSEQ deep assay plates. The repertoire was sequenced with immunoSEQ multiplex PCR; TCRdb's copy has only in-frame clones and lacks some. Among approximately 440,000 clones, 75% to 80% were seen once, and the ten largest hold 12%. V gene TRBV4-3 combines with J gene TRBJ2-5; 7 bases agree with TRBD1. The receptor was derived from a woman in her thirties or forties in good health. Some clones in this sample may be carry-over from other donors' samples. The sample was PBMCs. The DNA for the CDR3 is TGCGCCAACAGCCAAGATCGAGGGGGCAAGACCCAGTACTTC. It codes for CANSQDRGGKTQYF.